Listed below are T cell receptor beta chains from one sample, sequenced in a study of CD8 T cells in ankylosing spondylitis. MiXCR, applied by TCRdb to the 5' RACE reads, yields one record per CDR3 protein. The data hold around 490,000 distinct CDR3 sequences, with less than 6% observed a single time. Sequenced input: blood, either unsorted or a sorted T cell fraction (not recorded which). The receptors derive from a male donor with ankylosing spondylitis. Both conserved end residues are trimmed from each CDR3. D genes are given only for firm matches.

>TRBJ2-5|TRBV29-1|.
STSVATETQY
>TRBJ1-2|TRBV5-1|.
ASSLNGDRTYNYGYT
>TRBJ2-7|TRBV6-5|TRBD1
ASRRGPSQY
>TRBJ2-4|TRBV5-1|.
ASSGINPDIQY
>TRBJ2-3|TRBV18|.
ASSPAGEGNAQY
>TRBJ1-4|TRBV20-1|TRBD1
SARDATGSNEKLF
>TRBJ2-5|TRBV29-1|.
SPISPGETQY
>TRBJ2-1|TRBV7-2|.
ASSLAPTSNNEQF
>TRBJ2-6|TRBV20-1|.
SARVGGSGANVLT
>TRBJ2-7|TRBV7-2|TRBD1
ASSSRTGVGYEQY
>TRBJ2-7|TRBV4-2|TRBD2
ASSQGQAGESYEQY
>TRBJ2-3|TRBV20-1|.
SAPTGRIYLDTDTQY
>TRBJ2-7|TRBV12-3/TRBV12-4|TRBD1
ASSVTGTGEREQY
>TRBJ1-1|TRBV5-1|.
ASSLRGSVLMNTEAF
>TRBJ2-5|TRBV6-5|TRBD2
ASSSSLAESSETQY
>TRBJ1-1|TRBV12-3/TRBV12-4|.
ASTSGTRTEAF
>TRBJ2-5|TRBV28|TRBD2
ASSFSTSGRETQY
>TRBJ2-7|TRBV7-2|.
ASSMTSLSGRREQY
>TRBJ1-4|TRBV10-3|.
ATRTDTEKLF
>TRBJ2-7|TRBV10-3|TRBD2
AISVLAGVSDEQY
>TRBJ1-2|TRBV7-2|TRBD1
ASSSGQGARGYT
>TRBJ1-6|TRBV7-6|.
ASTSGNSPLH
>TRBJ1-1|TRBV24-1|.
ATSGGGTEAF
>TRBJ1-5|TRBV7-2|.
ASTLVLNQPQH
>TRBJ2-7|TRBV7-2|.
ASSLTGNPYEQY
>TRBJ1-2|TRBV25-1|.
ASSEFRSNYGYT
>TRBJ2-2|TRBV6-1|.
ASRRTNTNTGELF
>TRBJ2-7|TRBV4-3|.
ASSQDLPSYEQY
>TRBJ1-5|TRBV4-2|.
ASSQHREQPQH
>TRBJ1-2|TRBV2|.
ASSENMDYGYT
>TRBJ2-1|TRBV12-3/TRBV12-4|.
ASSLASVSGQF
>TRBJ2-3|TRBV6-5|TRBD2
ASSSGLSGGDTQY
>TRBJ2-2|TRBV12-3/TRBV12-4|.
ASFSAVNGELF
>TRBJ2-7|TRBV11-1|.
ASSIRIGTYEQY
>TRBJ2-7|TRBV28|.
ATGIMSHYEQY
>TRBJ2-5|TRBV4-3|TRBD2
ASSPGLASGETQY
>TRBJ1-3|TRBV9|TRBD1
ASSPQGEVFGNTIY
>TRBJ2-3|TRBV4-3|.
ASSQGPPGLPDTQY
>TRBJ2-5|TRBV20-1|.
SAPRDSQETQY
>TRBJ2-1|TRBV12-3/TRBV12-4|.
ASSTTRNEQF
>TRBJ2-5|TRBV29-1|TRBD2
SVTLAGAGETQY
>TRBJ1-6|TRBV20-1|.
SANPGRLNSPLH
>TRBJ2-1|TRBV20-1|TRBD2
SASRLAGDQEF
>TRBJ2-2|TRBV4-2|.
ASSQEGWGGAVGELF
>TRBJ2-7|TRBV28|.
ASSEASDSYEQY
>TRBJ2-1|TRBV9|.
ASSVAPVGEYNEQF
>TRBJ2-7|TRBV5-1|TRBD1
ASSSDPGQGIYEQY
>TRBJ1-6|TRBV6-1|TRBD1
ASSSRGPYSPLH
>TRBJ2-2|TRBV7-9|TRBD1
ASSPTGDNTGELF
>TRBJ2-5|TRBV20-1|TRBD1
SGDRGPQETQY
>TRBJ2-5|TRBV5-1|.
ASSLSSGFGLETQY
>TRBJ2-2|TRBV4-2|TRBD1
ASSQDRLNTGELF
>TRBJ2-3|TRBV6-5|.
ASSYPGTDTQY
>TRBJ2-7|TRBV30|.
AWSTPGHSYEQY